This is a list of T cell receptor beta chains from one sample in a study of blood T cells in healthy people across ages. TCRdb re-called the 5' RACE reads through MiXCR, storing one row per CDR3 protein. This sample has more than 900,000 distinct CDR3 sequences, with 20% to 25% found just once. In addition, the sample was reused for a study of T cells of mothers and their children.

Sequencing was carried out using blood. These receptors were taken from a girl aged 2 to 10 in good health. The CDR3 runs from the conserved cysteine through the conserved F or W. The order of the fields is J gene, clone size, D gene, V gene, CDR3 DNA, CDR3 protein. A D gene is named only where the DNA matches it firmly. Expanded clones are given a class, and other clones once, few, many or no size at all.

TRBJ1-4 . . TRBV10-3 TGTGCCGCGGGGGAGGGAAATGAAAAGCTGTTTTTT CAAGEGNEKLFF
TRBJ1-1 many . TRBV14 TGTGCCAGCAGCCAACAAATGACAGGAATGAACACTGAAGCTTTCTTT CASSQQMTGMNTEAFF
TRBJ2-1 . TRBD2 TRBV5-1 TGCGCCAGCAGCTTGTGGGGACTAGCGGGAGATGAGCAGTTCTTC CASSLWGLAGDEQFF
TRBJ2-7 . . TRBV27 TGTGCCAGCAGTTTAGGGGTAGGCCCTTCCTACGAGCAGTACTTC CASSLGVGPSYEQYF
TRBJ1-1 . . TRBV29-1 TGCAGCGTGGCCCCGCTCACGGAAGCTTTCTTT CSVAPLTEAFF
TRBJ2-7 . TRBD1 TRBV7-6 TGTGCCAGCAGCTTGGACGACAGGGGCCGGGAGCAGTACTTC CASSLDDRGREQYF
TRBJ2-3 few TRBD2 TRBV5-6 TGTGCCAGCAGCTTCCTGACTAGCGGTGACACAGATACGCAGTATTTT CASSFLTSGDTDTQYF
TRBJ2-1 few TRBD2 TRBV10-3 TGTGCCATCGGGACTAGCGGGAGGGCCGGGGAGCAGTTCTTC CAIGTSGRAGEQFF
TRBJ2-7 . . TRBV28 TGTGCCAGCTGGGGGGCGGACCACCGGTACGAGCAGTACTTC CASWGADHRYEQYF
TRBJ1-2 few . TRBV27 TGTGCCAGCAGTCCCCTCAGACCGATAGGCACACTGAACTATGGCTACACCTTC CASSPLRPIGTLNYGYTF
TRBJ2-6 few TRBD1 TRBV24-1 TGTGCCACCAGGGGACAGGGCTACCCCTCCGTCCTGACTTTC CATRGQGYPSVLTF
TRBJ2-2 . . TRBV20-1 TGCAGTGCTAGAGATTGGGGGTCTAAAACTAACACCGGGGAGCTGTTTTTT CSARDWGSKTNTGELFF
TRBJ2-3 many . TRBV7-3 TGTGCCAGCAGCACCCGGGACTCCTCAGCCGTAGATACGCAGTATTTT CASSTRDSSAVDTQYF
TRBJ2-2 few TRBD1 TRBV13 TGTGCCAGCAAGGACAGGGGTGACACCGGGGAGCTGTTTTTT CASKDRGDTGELFF
TRBJ1-5 few . TRBV12-5 TGTGCTAGTGGTCCTGACAGGCCCCGATCTCAGCCCCAGCATTTT CASGPDRPRSQPQHF
TRBJ2-1 . TRBD1 TRBV10-3 TGTGCCATCAGTGAGGACAGGGCGGGTGAGCAGTTCTTC CAISEDRAGEQFF
TRBJ2-2 . . TRBV20-1 . CSARDPASGLTGSCFF
TRBJ1-1 few TRBD1 TRBV12-3/TRBV12-4 TGTGCCAGCAGATTAAACCCGGGACAGGAAGCTTTCTTT CASRLNPGQEAFF
TRBJ2-1 . TRBD2 TRBV27 TGTGCCAGCAGTTTACAGCGGGAGGGCCGTGAGCAGTTCTTC CASSLQREGREQFF
TRBJ1-3 . . TRBV3-1 TGTGCCAGCAGCCAAGAAGGATCAGGGACTGGAAACACCATATATTTT CASSQEGSGTGNTIYF
TRBJ1-1 many . TRBV29-1 TGCAGCGTTGTAGGGGGTGAAGCTTTCTTT CSVVGGEAFF
TRBJ2-2 few . TRBV5-6 TGTGCCAGCAGCAAGTCCACCGGGGAGCTGTTTTTT CASSKSTGELFF
TRBJ2-5 . . TRBV7-9 TGTGCCAGCAACTTAGAAGGGTACGAACAAGAGACCCAGTACTTC CASNLEGYEQETQYF
TRBJ2-7 . . TRBV5-1 TGCGCCAGCAGCTTGGCCGCCGGAGCCGGCTCCTACGAGCAGTACTTC CASSLAAGAGSYEQYF
TRBJ2-3 . TRBD2 TRBV12-3/TRBV12-4 TGTGCCAGCAGCGCCCCGACTAGCGGGGGAGGAGATACGCAGTATTTT CASSAPTSGGGDTQYF
TRBJ2-2 few . TRBV7-2 TGTGCCAGCAGCTCCTACAACCAGGGTACCGGGGAGCTGTTTTTT CASSSYNQGTGELFF
TRBJ2-6 . TRBD1 TRBV28 TGTGCCAGCAGTCCAGCGGGACAGGGATCTGGGGCCAACGTCCTGACTTTC CASSPAGQGSGANVLTF
TRBJ2-1 . TRBD2 TRBV29-1 TGCAGCGTTGGACCCTCCAGCGGGGGGGCCTCCAATGAGCAGTTCTTC CSVGPSSGGASNEQFF
TRBJ2-5 few TRBD1 TRBV27 TGTGCCAGCAGTTCATACAGGGGAAAGACCCAGTACTTC CASSSYRGKTQYF
TRBJ2-7 . TRBD1 TRBV15 TGTGCCACTGGACAGGGTTTTTACGAGCAGTACTTC CATGQGFYEQYF
TRBJ2-5 . TRBD1 TRBV4-3 TGCGCCAGCAGCCAAGCGCAACAGGGGGGACAGGAGACCCAGTACTTC CASSQAQQGGQETQYF
TRBJ2-5 . . TRBV5-6 TGTGCCAGCAGCTTAGGGAAATATTGGGGTGAGACCCAGTACTTC CASSLGKYWGETQYF
TRBJ2-1 few TRBD1 TRBV5-1 TGCGCCAGCAGCGCCAGGGACAGCTCCTACAATGAGCAGTTCTTC CASSARDSSYNEQFF
TRBJ2-7 . . TRBV9 TGTGCCAGCAGCGTATCGGAGGGAGAGCAGTACTTC CASSVSEGEQYF
TRBJ1-1 few TRBD1 TRBV6-5 TGTGCCAGCAGTTACTGGGACAGGAACACTGAAGCTTTCTTT CASSYWDRNTEAFF
TRBJ2-3 few TRBD1 TRBV7-2 TGTGCCAGCAGCTTATTCGGTTCAGGGGGCGGCGATACGCAGTATTTT CASSLFGSGGGDTQYF
TRBJ2-2 few TRBD1 TRBV6-5 TGTGCCAGCAGTCCGACAGGGCCCGGGGAGCTGTTTTTT CASSPTGPGELFF
TRBJ2-5 . . TRBV27 TGTGCCAGCAGTTTATCCTTGTACCAAGAGACCCAGTACTTC CASSLSLYQETQYF
TRBJ2-7 . . TRBV9 TGTGCCAGCAGCGAGATCCTCCCAGGGCCCTACGAGCAGTACTTC CASSEILPGPYEQYF
TRBJ2-1 few . TRBV12-3/TRBV12-4 TGTGCCAGCAGTTTAATCATCAAGGATTCGGGGTATGAGCAGTTCTTC CASSLIIKDSGYEQFF